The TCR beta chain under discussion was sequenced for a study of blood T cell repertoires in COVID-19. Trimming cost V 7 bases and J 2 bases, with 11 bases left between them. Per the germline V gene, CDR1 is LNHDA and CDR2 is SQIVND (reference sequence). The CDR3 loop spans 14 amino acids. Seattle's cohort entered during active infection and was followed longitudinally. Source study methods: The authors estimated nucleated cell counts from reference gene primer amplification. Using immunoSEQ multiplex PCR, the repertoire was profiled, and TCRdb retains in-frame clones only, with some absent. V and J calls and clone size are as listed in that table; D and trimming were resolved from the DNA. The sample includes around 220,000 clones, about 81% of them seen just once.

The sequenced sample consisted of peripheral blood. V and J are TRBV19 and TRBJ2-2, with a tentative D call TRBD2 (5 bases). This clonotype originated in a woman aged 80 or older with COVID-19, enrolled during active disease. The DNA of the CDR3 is TGTGCCAGTAACCCGGGGATTAACACCGGGGAGCTGTTTTTT. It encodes CASNPGINTGELFF.